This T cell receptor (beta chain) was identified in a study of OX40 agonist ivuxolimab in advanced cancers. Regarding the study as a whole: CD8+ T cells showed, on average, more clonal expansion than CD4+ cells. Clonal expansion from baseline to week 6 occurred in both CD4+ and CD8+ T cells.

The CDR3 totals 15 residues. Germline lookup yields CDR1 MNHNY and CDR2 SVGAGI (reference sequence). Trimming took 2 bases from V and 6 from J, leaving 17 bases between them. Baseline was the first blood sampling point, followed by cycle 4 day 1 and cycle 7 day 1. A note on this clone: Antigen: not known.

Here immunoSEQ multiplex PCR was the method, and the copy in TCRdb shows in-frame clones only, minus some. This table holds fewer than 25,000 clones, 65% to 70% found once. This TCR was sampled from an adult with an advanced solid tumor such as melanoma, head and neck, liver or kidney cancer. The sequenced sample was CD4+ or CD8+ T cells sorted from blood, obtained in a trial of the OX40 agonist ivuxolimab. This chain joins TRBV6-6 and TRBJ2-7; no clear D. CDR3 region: CASSYGLVGPFEQYF. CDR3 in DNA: TGTGCCAGCAGTTACGGGCTAGTCGGTCCCTTCGAGCAGTACTTC.